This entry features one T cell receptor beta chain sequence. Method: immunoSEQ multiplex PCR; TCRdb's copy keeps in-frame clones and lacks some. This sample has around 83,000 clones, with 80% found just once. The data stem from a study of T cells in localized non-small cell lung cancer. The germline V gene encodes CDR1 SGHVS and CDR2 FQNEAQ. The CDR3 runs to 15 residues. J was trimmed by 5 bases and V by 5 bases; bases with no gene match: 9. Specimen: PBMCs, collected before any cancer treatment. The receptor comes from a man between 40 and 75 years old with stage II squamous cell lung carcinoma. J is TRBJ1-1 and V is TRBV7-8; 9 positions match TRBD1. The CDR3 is CASSVRTGDNTEAFF. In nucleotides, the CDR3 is TGTGCCAGCAGCGTACGGACAGGGGATAATACTGAAGCTTTCTTT.